The 9 T cell receptor beta chains listed next were all sequenced from one sample in a study of T cell repertoires in cytomegalovirus infection. TCRdb recomputed calls from the reads with MiXCR, one row per CDR3 protein. The data hold hundreds of thousands of distinct CDR3 sequences, with approximately 46% observed a single time. No antigen has been assigned to these receptors. The sample was cultured PBMCs, taken from culture after CMV antigen stimulation. Receptors were obtained from a human donor in good health (CMV status not recorded). Some clones in this sample may be carry-over from other donors' samples.

This clonotype was seen a handful of times. The chain employs TRBV7-2 and TRBJ2-2; 8 bases agree with TRBD1. The CDR3 has 16 residues. Germline CDR1 SGHTA, CDR2 FQGNSA. The V gene end was trimmed by 4 bases and the J gene end by 4 bases; junction bases not matched to a gene: 8. In DNA form, the CDR3 reads TGTGCCAGCAGCTCCGACAGGGGATCCCCCACCGGGGAGCTGTTTTTT. It codes for CASSSDRGSPTGELFF.

This clonotype was counted a few times. V gene TRBV5-5 combines with J gene TRBJ2-1; D is uncertain. Trimming took 0 bases from V and 10 from J, leaving 14 bases between them. Germline CDR1 reads SGHKS; CDR2 reads YYEKEE (reference sequence). The CDR3 has 14 residues. CDR3 nucleotide sequence: TGTGCCAGCAGCTTGGGGTTCGGGTTTCAGGAGCAGTTCTTC. Its protein is CASSLGFGFQEQFF.

The chain couples TRBV6-5 to TRBJ1-1; D perhaps matches TRBD1 (5 bases). Looked up from germline, CDR1 is MNHEY and CDR2 is SVGAGI. The length of the CDR3 is 17 residues. Between the trimmed V and J ends, which lost 0 bases and 0 bases, there was a span of 14 bases. The CDR3 is CASSYSRQGYMNTEAFF. The CDR3 region has the DNA TGTGCCAGCAGTTACTCGAGGCAGGGCTACATGAACACTGAAGCTTTCTTT.

The chain has TRBV5-1 and TRBJ2-5; TRBD2 matches 10 bases. The CDR3 contains 18 residues. Per the germline V gene, CDR1 is SGHRS and CDR2 is YFSETQ. V dropped 4 bases and J dropped 5; count of bases not matched to a gene: 17. The CDR3 loop is CASSVGLAENGDWETQYF. The CDR3 nucleotides are TGCGCCAGCAGCGTAGGACTAGCGGAAAACGGGGATTGGGAGACCCAGTACTTC.

The rearrangement uses TRBV27 and TRBJ1-2, with D unclear. The length of the CDR3 is 13 residues. V lost 7 bases and J 7 bases, leaving 16 bases between the germline ends. Looked up from germline, CDR1 is MNHEY and CDR2 is SMNVEV (reference sequence). CDR3 in DNA: TGTGCCAGCACCTCCATCTTCGGATCTGGCTACACCTTC. It yields the protein CASTSIFGSGYTF.

The chain is built from TRBV6-2 or TRBV6-3 and TRBJ1-2; no definite D call. The V gene's germline CDR1 is MNHEY and CDR2 SVGEGT. The CDR3 length is 12 residues. Trimming left V 2 bases short and J 5 bases short, with 6 bases between. Here the CDR3 DNA reads TGTGCCAGCAGTTACGCGGCTTATGGCTACACCTTC. Amino acid sequence: CASSYAAYGYTF.

The chain couples TRBV5-4 to TRBJ2-1, with 7 nucleotides matching TRBD2. Germline trimming cut 0 bases from V and 2 bases from J; bases unmatched to any gene: 8. Germline V gives CDR1 SGHNT, CDR2 YYREEE (reference sequence). The CDR3 runs to 17 residues. The CDR3 coding sequence is TGTGCCAGCAGCTTGGGGGCGGGAGCCCTTACCTACAATGAGCAGTTCTTC. The encoded protein is CASSLGAGALTYNEQFF.

In this sample, this clonotype turned up a few times. This chain connects TRBV7-2 to TRBJ2-5, with D tentatively TRBD2 (5 bases). The CDR3 runs 15 residues. Germline V gene lookup returns CDR1 SGHTA and CDR2 FQGNSA. V shed 0 bases and J shed 5 bases, with 13 bases lying between them. The CDR3 bases are TGTGCCAGCAGCTTAGCGGCCGGCGGGCGGGAGACCCAGTACTTC. Protein product: CASSLAAGGRETQYF. The full variable domain, its missing parts supplied by reference TRBV7-2 and TRBJ2-5, is GAGVSQSPSNKVTEKGKDVELRCDPISGHTALYWYRQSLGQGLEFLIYFQGNSAPDKSGLPSDRFSAERTGGSVSTLTIQRTQQEDSAVYLCASSLAAGGRETQYFGPGTRLLVL.

This clonotype was recorded only once. The genes are TRBV6-6 and TRBJ1-1; D call uncertain. V lost 2 bases and J lost 4, with 8 bases in between. The CDR3 is made up of 13 amino acids. The germline CDR1 and CDR2 sequences are MNHNY and SVGAGI (reference sequence). The CDR3 DNA reads as TGTGCCAGCAGTTACGCCCGGGGCACTGAAGCTTTCTTT. It codes for CASSYARGTEAFF.